A single sample gave rise to the 8 T cell receptor beta chains below, sequenced in a study of shared clonotypes between healthy human individuals. Using immunoSEQ multiplex PCR, the repertoire was profiled, and TCRdb retains in-frame clones only, with some absent. The sample shows approximately 510,000 clones, more than 65% of them seen only once. Sequenced sample: PBMCs. Receptors originate from a woman between 40 and 55 years old in good health. Some clones in this sample may be carry-over from other donors' samples.

The chain couples TRBV28 to TRBJ2-1; D possibly corresponds to TRBD1 (6 bases). V shed 4 bases and J shed 9 bases, with 16 bases lying between them. The CDR3 totals 14 residues. The germline V gene encodes CDR1 MDHEN and CDR2 SYDVKM. The DNA of the CDR3 is TGTGCCAGCAGTTCCAGGGACATCTCACCTGAGCAGTTCTTC. This encodes CASSSRDISPEQFF.

The chain uses TRBV9 and TRBJ2-3; 13 positions agree with TRBD2. This CDR3 is 16 amino acids long. Germline V gene lookup returns CDR1 SGDLS and CDR2 YYNGEE. V was pared by 4 bases and J by 1 base, with 3 bases of the junction left unmatched. CDR3 sequence (DNA): TGTGCCAGCAGCATCGGACTAGCGGGAGGCACAGATACGCAGTATTTT. Translation gives CASSIGLAGGTDTQYF.

CDR3 in DNA: TGTGCCACCAGCAGCTCCGGGGAACCAACTGAAAAACTGTTTTTT. This encodes CATSSSGEPTEKLFF. The chain is built from TRBV15 and TRBJ1-4; unclear D gene. The germline V gene encodes CDR1 LNHNV and CDR2 YYDKDF (reference sequence). V dropped 3 bases and J dropped 7 bases, with 15 bases sitting between them. The CDR3 loop spans 15 amino acids. Full variable domain (remainder filled in from reference TRBV15 and TRBJ1-4): DAMVIQNPRYQVTQFGKPVTLSCSQTLNHNVMYWYQQKSSQAPKLLFHYYDKDFNNEADTPDNFQSRRPNTSFCFLDIRSPGLGDTAMYLCATSSSGEPTEKLFFGSGTQLSVL.

The chain recombines TRBV6-1 with TRBJ1-1; 8 nucleotides line up with TRBD1. The CDR3 sequence is 15 residues long. The ends lost 7 bases at V and 5 bases at J; junction bases unmatched: 12. Germline V gene lookup returns CDR1 MNHNS and CDR2 SASEGT. The chain's CDR3 is CASNPTGAGGTEAFF. In DNA form, the CDR3 reads TGTGCCAGCAACCCGACAGGGGCGGGGGGAACTGAAGCTTTCTTT.

This clone was detected a few times. The J gene is TRBJ1-3, the V gene TRBV5-5; tentatively, D is TRBD1 (6 bases). CDR1 SGHKS and CDR2 YYEKEE come from the germline V gene (reference sequence). V lost 4 bases and J 0 bases, leaving 11 bases between the germline ends. CDR3 size: 15 residues. The CDR3 DNA is TGTGCCAGCAGCCCAGTGGGGGCCTCTGGAAACACCATATATTTT. Encoded protein: CASSPVGASGNTIYF.

This clone was counted a single time. The gene calls are TRBV25-1 and TRBJ2-7; 8 bases fit TRBD1. The ends lost 8 bases at V and 2 bases at J; junction bases unmatched: 8. CDR1 and CDR2 from the germline V gene are MGHDK and SYGVNS. CDR3 length: 14 amino acids. This CDR3 reads CASLTGVPPYEQYF. For the CDR3, the DNA is TGTGCCAGCCTGACAGGGGTGCCCCCCTACGAGCAGTACTTC.

This clone was counted a single time. V gene TRBV10-3 combines with J gene TRBJ2-7; 7 bases are a match to TRBD2. This CDR3 has 15 amino acids. The junction had 6 bases not matched to a gene; V was cut back by 2 bases and J by 2 bases. The germline V gene has CDR1 ENHRY and CDR2 SYGVKD. The CDR3 nucleotides are TGTGCCATCAGTGAGGCAACGGGAGGACCCTACGAGCAGTACTTC. This translates into CAISEATGGPYEQYF.

The chain has TRBV18 and TRBJ1-1; D is undetermined. The CDR3 is made up of 15 amino acids. The V gene's germline CDR1 is KGHSH and CDR2 LQKENI. V lost 2 bases and J 5 bases, leaving 15 bases between the germline ends. The CDR3 region is CASSPMGDQVTEAFF. In nucleotides, the CDR3 is TGTGCCAGCTCACCAATGGGCGACCAGGTAACTGAAGCTTTCTTT.